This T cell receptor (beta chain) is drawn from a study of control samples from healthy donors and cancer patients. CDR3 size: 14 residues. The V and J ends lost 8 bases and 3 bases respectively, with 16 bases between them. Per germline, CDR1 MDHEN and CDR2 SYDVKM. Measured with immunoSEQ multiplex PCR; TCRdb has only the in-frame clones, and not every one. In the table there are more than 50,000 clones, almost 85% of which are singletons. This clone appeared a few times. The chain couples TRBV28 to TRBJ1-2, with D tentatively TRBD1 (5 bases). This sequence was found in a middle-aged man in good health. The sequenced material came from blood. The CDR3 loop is CASLPPRGDYGYTF. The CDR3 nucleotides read TGTGCCAGCCTTCCGCCTCGGGGGGACTATGGCTACACCTTC.